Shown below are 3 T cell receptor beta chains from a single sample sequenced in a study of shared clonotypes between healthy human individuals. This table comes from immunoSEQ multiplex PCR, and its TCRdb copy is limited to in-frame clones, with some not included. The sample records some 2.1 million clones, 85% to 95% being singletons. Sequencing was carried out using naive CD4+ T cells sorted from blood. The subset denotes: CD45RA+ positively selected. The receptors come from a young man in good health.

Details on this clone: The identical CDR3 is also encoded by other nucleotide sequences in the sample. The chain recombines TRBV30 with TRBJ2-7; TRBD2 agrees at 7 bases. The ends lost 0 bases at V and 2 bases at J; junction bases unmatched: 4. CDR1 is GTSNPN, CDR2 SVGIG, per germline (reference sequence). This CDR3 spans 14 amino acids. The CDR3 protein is CAWSVSRGAYEQYF. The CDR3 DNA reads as TGTGCCTGGAGTGTATCCCGGGGGGCCTACGAGCAGTACTTC. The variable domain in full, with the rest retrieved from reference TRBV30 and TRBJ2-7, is SQTIHQWPATLVQPVGSPLSLECTVEGTSNPNLYWYRQAAGRGLQLLFYSVGIGQISSEVPQNLSASRPQDRQFILSSKKLLLSDSGFYLCAWSVSRGAYEQYFGPGTRLTVT.

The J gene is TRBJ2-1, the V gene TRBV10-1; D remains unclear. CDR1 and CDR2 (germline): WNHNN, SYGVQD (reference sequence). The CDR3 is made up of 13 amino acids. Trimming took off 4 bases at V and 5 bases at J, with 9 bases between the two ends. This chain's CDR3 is CASSVSNHNEQFF. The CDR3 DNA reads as TGCGCCAGCAGTGTGTCTAACCACAATGAGCAGTTCTTC.

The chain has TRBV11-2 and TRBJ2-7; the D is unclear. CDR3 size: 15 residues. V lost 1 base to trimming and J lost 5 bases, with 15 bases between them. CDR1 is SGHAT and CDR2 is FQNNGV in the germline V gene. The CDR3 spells CASSLGGSRAHEQYF. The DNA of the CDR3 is TGTGCCAGCAGCTTAGGGGGATCAAGGGCCCACGAGCAGTACTTC.